One and the same sample provided the 19 T cell receptor beta chains below, sequenced in a study of regulatory T cells in long-lasting Graves disease (dated by TCRdb to the early 2020s). The time point label for this specimen denotes: newly diagnosed GD, antithyroid drugs for less than 3 months. For both TCR sequencing and RNA sequencing, RNA was extracted from PBMCs using TRIzol. Libraries were built with multiplex PCR. Sequencing was carried out with an Illumina HiSeq 4000. CDR3 regions were amplified by Arm-PCR with iRepertoire HTBI primers to construct TCR beta libraries. Starting from the raw public reads, TCRdb applied fastp trimming at Q25, assembled clones with MiXCR and retained in-frame beta chains. One record per CDR3 amino acid sequence lists the most common genes and DNA. This sample has 350,000 to 450,000 distinct CDR3 sequences in its table, and over 15% of those were observed once. The ten largest clones take up 25% to 30% of the sample.

The data also belong to a second study, concerning T cells in Graves' hyperthyroidism and ophthalmopathy.

The specimen comprised peripheral blood mononuclear cells (PBMCs), sampled at new diagnosis, from a patient treated with antithyroid drugs. Receptors originate from a man between 40 and 49 years old with Graves disease. Donor details come from another sample of the same person, matched by shared clones.

This clonotype was seen many times. V usage is TRBV7-3 and J usage is TRBJ2-3; D perhaps matches TRBD1 (5 bases). From germline, CDR1 is SGHTA and CDR2 FQGTGA. V gave up 5 bases and J gave up 3 bases, with 18 bases separating them. The CDR3 runs 16 residues. The CDR3 coding sequence is TGTGCCAGCAGCCCGGACATACAAAGGGGTACAGATACGCAGTATTTT. The encoded protein is CASSPDIQRGTDTQYF.

This chain joins TRBV12-3 or TRBV12-4 and TRBJ2-2, with D tentatively TRBD1 (6 bases). V was trimmed by 1 base and J by 2 bases, leaving 8 bases between them. The CDR3 covers 15 residues. This chain's CDR3 is CASSLVRGNTGELFF. The CDR3 DNA is TGTGCCAGCAGTTTAGTCAGGGGCAACACCGGGGAGCTGTTTTTT.

The sample holds many counts of this clonotype. V usage is TRBV9 and J usage is TRBJ2-5; 11 bases align to TRBD2. Trimming at V came to 0 bases and at J to 5 bases, leaving 3 bases not matched to a gene. The CDR3 has 15 amino acids. Per the germline V gene, CDR1 is SGDLS and CDR2 is YYNGEE. CDR3 protein: CASSVASGGSETQYF. CDR3 in DNA: TGTGCCAGCAGCGTAGCTAGCGGGGGGTCGGAGACCCAGTACTTC. The variable domain in full, with the rest retrieved from reference TRBV9 and TRBJ2-5, is DSGVTQTPKHLITATGQRVTLRCSPRSGDLSVYWYQQSLDQGLQFLIQYYNGEERAKGNILERFSAQQFPDLHSELNLSSLELGDSALYFCASSVASGGSETQYFGPGTRLLVL.

This clonotype has only a few counts. V usage is TRBV4-2 and J usage is TRBJ2-3; D perhaps matches TRBD2 (7 bases). The germline V and J ends were trimmed by 0 bases and 0 bases, with 19 bases remaining between them. The V gene's germline CDR1 is LGHNA and CDR2 YNFKEQ. The CDR3 spans 19 residues. CDR3 protein: CASSQDARGATGSTDTQYF. For the CDR3, the DNA is TGTGCCAGCAGCCAAGATGCCCGGGGGGCCACGGGGAGCACAGATACGCAGTATTTT.

This clonotype was counted at least ten times. The CDR3 reads CASRNDRAVGKLFF. CDR3 nucleotides: TGTGCCAGCAGAAACGACAGGGCGGTTGGAAAACTGTTTTTT. The genes are TRBV2 and TRBJ1-4; 7 bases map to TRBD1. V shed 6 bases, J shed 10 bases, and the junction held 11 bases outside the gene matches. There are 14 residues in the CDR3. Germline values: CDR1 SNHLY, CDR2 FYNNEI.

V gene TRBV5-4 combines with J gene TRBJ2-5; a weak D match, TRBD2 (6 bases). CDR1 and CDR2 from the germline V gene are SGHNT and YYREEE (reference sequence). Trimming stripped 0 bases from V and 2 bases from J, with 11 bases between. The CDR3 has 15 residues. In DNA, the CDR3 is TGTGCCAGCAGCTTGGCGCGGGGTCTACAAGAGACCCAGTACTTC. This sequence encodes CASSLARGLQETQYF.

This clonotype was seen a single time. With a much larger clone just one base away, this may be a read error. This chain uses TRBV6-1 with TRBJ2-5; either TRBD1 or TRBD2 may fit D (5 bases each). Trimming took off 7 bases at V and 4 bases at J, with 13 bases between the two ends. Germline CDR1 and CDR2: MNHNS and SASEGT. The CDR3 runs to 13 residues. The CDR3 sequence is CASKMSGRETQYF. DNA for the CDR3: TGTGCCAGCAAGATGTCAGGGAGAGAGACCCAGTACTTC.

This rearrangement joins TRBV7-2 to TRBJ2-5; D possibly matches TRBD1 or TRBD2 (5 bases each). The CDR3 has 14 amino acids. V lost 0 bases and J 11 bases, leaving 16 bases between the germline ends. The germline V gene has CDR1 SGHTA and CDR2 FQGNSA. DNA of the CDR3: TGTGCCAGCAGCTTAGCAGGGACCTACAATGAGCAGTACTTC. It is translated as CASSLAGTYNEQYF.

V gene TRBV5-6 combines with J gene TRBJ2-4; TRBD1 is a possible D gene (6 bases). Germline assignment: CDR1 SGHDT and CDR2 YYEEEE. Deletions cut 3 bases from V and 0 bases from J, with 16 bases between. CDR3 length equals 17 residues. The CDR3 spells CASSWGLSGIAKNIQYF. In DNA, the CDR3 is TGTGCCAGCAGCTGGGGGCTGAGTGGGATAGCCAAAAACATTCAGTACTTC.

This clonotype came up many times. CDR3: CSALHRQGSLFF. The CDR3 bases are TGCAGTGCCCTCCACCGACAGGGATCGTTGTTTTTT. The chain links TRBV20-1 to TRBJ1-4, with 7 bases identical to TRBD1. CDR1 is DFQATT and CDR2 is SNEGSKA in the germline V gene (reference sequence). The CDR3 extends over 12 amino acids. J gave up 15 bases and V 6 bases, and 13 bases lay outside the gene matches.

V usage is TRBV3-1 and J usage is TRBJ1-1; maybe TRBD1 (5 bases). The CDR3 sequence is 14 residues long. CDR1 is LGHDT and CDR2 is YNNKEL in the germline V gene (reference sequence). V was pared by 0 bases and J by 5 bases, with 10 bases between. The CDR3 region has the DNA TGTGCCAGCAGCCAAGATACGGGGCGGACTGAAGCTTTCTTT. It codes for CASSQDTGRTEAFF. The whole variable domain, remainder taken from reference TRBV3-1 and TRBJ1-1, is DTAVSQTPKYLVTQMGNDKSIKCEQNLGHDTMYWYKQDSKKFLKIMFSYNNKELIINETVPNRFSPKSPDKAHLNLHINSLELGDSAVYFCASSQDTGRTEAFFGQGTRLTVV.

Many counts were recorded for this clonotype. The DNA for the CDR3 is TGTGCCAGCAGTGAAGGGCCAGGACTTCTTGGAATAGCCTACGAGCAGTACTTC. Amino acid sequence: CASSEGPGLLGIAYEQYF. The chain employs TRBV2 and TRBJ2-7; tentative D call: TRBD2 (5 bases). The CDR3 is made up of 18 amino acids. Germline CDR1 SNHLY, CDR2 FYNNEI. V was shortened by 1 base and J by 2 bases, with 21 bases between the two germline ends.

This clonotype was recorded many times. This chain uses TRBV6-5 with TRBJ2-7; 11 nucleotides line up with TRBD2. The CDR3 consists of 17 residues. The V and J ends lost 2 bases and 5 bases, in that order; junction bases with no gene match: 11. The V gene's germline CDR1 is MNHEY and CDR2 SVGAGI. CDR3 residues: CASSYGTSGRGEDEQYF. CDR3 sequence (DNA): TGTGCCAGCAGTTACGGGACTAGCGGACGGGGAGAGGACGAGCAGTACTTC.

This clonotype has a count of ten or more. The J gene is TRBJ1-4, the V gene TRBV11-2; D gene ambiguous. There are 12 residues in the CDR3. V dropped 1 base and J dropped 10 bases, with 7 bases sitting between them. Germline V gene sequence: CDR1 SGHAT, CDR2 FQNNGV. The CDR3 DNA sequence: TGTGCCAGCAGCTTAGTTGGTACAAAACTGTTTTTT. It specifies CASSLVGTKLFF.

In this sample, this clonotype turned up many times. The CDR3 sequence is CASRETEYSNQPQHF. CDR3 nucleotide sequence: TGTGCCAGCAGGGAGACAGAATATAGCAATCAGCCCCAGCATTTT. The chain employs TRBV28 and TRBJ1-5, with D perhaps TRBD1 (5 bases). The V and J ends lost 6 bases and 0 bases respectively, with 12 bases between them. Germline V lookup: CDR1 MDHEN, CDR2 SYDVKM. The CDR3 is 15 amino acids.

This clonotype has ten or more counts. The chain has TRBV7-9 and TRBJ1-1; tentatively, D is TRBD1 (6 bases). The germline V and J ends were trimmed by 6 bases and 3 bases, with 14 bases remaining between them. The germline CDR1 and CDR2 sequences are SEHNR and FQNEAQ (reference sequence). This CDR3 has 14 residues. The CDR3 DNA reads as TGTGCCAGCAGACCACAGGGAAGCGACACTGAAGCTTTCTTT. Residues: CASRPQGSDTEAFF.

This clonotype was counted between two and nine times. This rearrangement joins TRBV20-1 to TRBJ1-1; 8 nucleotides line up with TRBD1. There are 13 residues in the CDR3. Germline CDR1 DFQATT, CDR2 SNEGSKA (reference sequence). With V trimmed by 0 bases and J by 8 bases, 5 bases remained unmatched. The CDR3 here is CSAREGQGREAFF. CDR3 coding DNA: TGCAGTGCTAGAGAAGGACAGGGAAGAGAAGCTTTCTTT.

This clonotype turned up a few times. This chain connects TRBV28 to TRBJ1-1; D is undetermined. There are 17 residues in the CDR3. Trimming cost V 6 bases and J 4 bases, with 24 bases left between them. Germline V gives CDR1 MDHEN, CDR2 SYDVKM. In DNA form, the CDR3 reads TGTGCCAGCAGATCTACCCGTACAGTTAGGGTTGGCACTGAAGCTTTCTTT. The encoded protein is CASRSTRTVRVGTEAFF.

This clonotype has at least ten counts. CDR3 bases: TGCGCCAGCAGCTTGGGGACAGCGCTTAATGAAAAACTGTTTTTT. This encodes CASSLGTALNEKLFF. V usage is TRBV5-1 and J usage is TRBJ1-4; D is perhaps TRBD1 (6 bases). The CDR3 has 15 amino acids. Germline CDR1 and CDR2: SGHRS and YFSETQ. Trimming pared 0 bases from V and 4 bases from J, leaving 10 bases between. The whole variable domain, remainder taken from reference TRBV5-1 and TRBJ1-4, is KAGVTQTPRYLIKTRGQQVTLSCSPISGHRSVSWYQQTPGQGLQFLFEYFSETQRNKGNFPGRFSGRQFSNSRSEMNVSTLELGDSALYLCASSLGTALNEKLFFGSGTQLSVL.